This T cell receptor beta chain was recorded in a study of shared clonotypes between healthy human individuals. The CDR3 loop spans 13 amino acids. CDR1 is SGHVS and CDR2 is FQNEAQ in the germline V gene. Produced via immunoSEQ multiplex PCR; TCRdb's table is partial and in-frame only. The repertoire holds around 1.1 million clones, roughly 74% seen once, with roughly 0.65% in the top ten. All donors qualified as healthy HIV-negative adults and had experienced no recent acute infections or vaccinations. Splitting of CD4+ cells produced CD45RA+ naive and CD45RA-negative memory subsets. Overall study findings and caveats: Deeper or shallower sequencing was expected to change how clonotypes are shared among donors. Sampling covered nothing but blood. Tissue TCR repertoires likely differ from those found in blood.

A remark on this clone: What it binds is not known.

V is TRBV7-8 and J is TRBJ1-5; D possibly corresponds to TRBD1 (6 bases). Sequencing was performed on memory CD4+ T cells from PBMCs. The subset is: CD45RA-negative fraction. The origin of this receptor is a man between 18 and 35 years old in good health. Some clones in this sample may be carry-over from other donors' samples. CDR3 in DNA: TGTGCAGGTGCCAGGGGAGTCGAACAGCCCCAGCATTTT. Encoded protein: CAGARGVEQPQHF. The entire variable domain, with the rest obtained from reference TRBV7-8 and TRBJ1-5, is as follows: GAGVSQSPRYKVAKRGQDVALRCDPISGHVSLFWYQQALGQGPEFLTYFQNEAQLDKSGLPSDRFFAERPEGSVSTLKIQRTQQEDSAVYLCAGARGVEQPQHFGDGTRLSIL.